This T cell receptor (beta chain) was recovered during a study of memory CD4+ T cells and cytomegalovirus serostatus. The CDR3 has 15 amino acids. Trimming removed 5 bases from V and 4 bases from J, with 16 bases in between. Germline CDR1 and CDR2: SGHNT and YENEEA. The sort gate was single viable CD3+CD4+CD8-CD45RO+ cells for memory CD4+ T cells. Libraries were prepared by immunoSEQ multiplex PCR; TCRdb keeps only in-frame clonotypes and omits some of them. The sample has 35,000 to 45,000 clones, 79% seen once. This clonotype was obtained from an adult in good health and CMV-seronegative. The sequenced material came from memory CD4+ T cells from blood. The chain combines TRBV11-3 with TRBJ2-3, with D possibly TRBD2 on 6 matching bases. CDR3 bases: TGTGCCAGCAGCACCATGGCGGGGTCGGCAGATACGCAGTATTTT. Protein: CASSTMAGSADTQYF.